This T cell receptor beta chain was observed in a study of Graves' ophthalmopathy and Graves' hyperthyroidism. This clonotype was counted many times. The CDR3 runs 16 residues. Germline V gene sequence: CDR1 SGHRS, CDR2 YFSETQ. V shed 5 bases and J 0 bases; nucleotides not matched to a gene: 5. Researchers took RNA transcripts and amplified TCR beta CDR3 regions from them. Second-round multiplex PCR came after first-round RT-PCR with HTBI primers. TCRdb used MiXCR to reprocess the multiplex PCR reads, holding one entry per CDR3 protein. The sample carries about 420,000 distinct CDR3 sequences, under 25% recorded once.

The sample comprised peripheral blood. The TCR originated in a woman younger than 35 with stable Graves' hyperthyroidism. This chain connects TRBV5-1 to TRBJ2-2, with 9 bases lining up with TRBD2. The chain's CDR3 is CASRETSGPNTGELFF. The CDR3 DNA is TGCGCCAGCAGGGAGACTAGCGGACCGAACACCGGGGAGCTGTTTTTT.